The source of this TCR beta chain is a study of blood T cell repertoires in COVID-19. Study overall: Sites across the United States, Italy and Spain contributed samples from acute and convalescent COVID-19.

V lost 4 bases and J lost 0; bases outside the gene matches: 6. The CDR3 is 16 residues long. The germline V gene has CDR1 LGHDT and CDR2 YNNKEL (reference sequence). Seattle participants joined during active infection and were tracked over time. In the original analysis: Using reference gene primer amplification, nucleated cell counts were estimated. Using immunoSEQ multiplex PCR, the repertoire was profiled, and TCRdb retains in-frame clones only, with some absent. V, J and clone size are taken as reported in that table, and D and trimming were inferred from the DNA itself. The sample has 200,000 to 300,000 clones, approximately 91% seen once; the top ten hold about 0.79%.

The J gene is TRBJ2-7, the V gene TRBV3-1 (or the pseudogene TRBV3-2), with 10 bases lining up with TRBD2. The clonotype was recovered from a man younger than 45 with COVID-19, enrolled during active disease. Sequenced sample: peripheral blood. The DNA for the CDR3 is TGTGCCAGCAGCCCCGCTAGCGGGGGTTTCTCCTACGAGCAGTACTTC. Translating it yields CASSPASGGFSYEQYF.